The 20 T cell receptor beta chains below all came from one sample that was sequenced in a study of T cells in women clearing cervical HPV infection. Assay used: immunoSEQ multiplex PCR; TCRdb lists only in-frame clones, some missing. The table gives fewer than 20,000 clones; the top ten clones make up over 13% of it. The specimen sequenced was blood buffy coat. The receptors originated from a woman aged 18 to 75 with a cervical HPV16 infection that either progressed to CIN3+ or cleared (not recorded which).

The covered CDR3 bases are TGTGCCAGTAGATCGCCCTCAGGCTATGGT. Translation gives CASRSPSGYG. The entire CDR3 is CASRSPSGYGQYF. This chain joins TRBV19 and TRBJ2-4; D is ambiguous. The read ends 3 residues shy of where the CDR3 ends; the end is completed using the germline J gene. Germline CDR1 and CDR2: LNHDA and SQIVND (reference sequence). CDR3 size: 13 residues. Combining the CDR3 with reference TRBV19 and TRBJ2-4 gives the whole variable domain DGGITQSPKYLFRKEGQNVTLSCEQNLNHDAMYWYRQDPGQGLRLIYYSQIVNDFQKGDIAEGYSVSREKKESFPLTVTSAQKNPTAFYLCASRSPSGYGQYFGAGTRLSVL.

On this clone: With the read ending 3 residues before the CDR3 end, the germline J gene is used to fill in that end. The chain recombines TRBV20-1 with TRBJ2-1, with 8 bases aligning to TRBD1. This CDR3 contains 14 residues. V lost 5 bases, J lost 8 bases, and 11 bases stayed unmatched. From germline, CDR1 is DFQATT and CDR2 SNEGSKA (reference sequence). The part of the CDR3 DNA that was read is TGCAGTGCTGACGGACAGGGCAAGCAGGATGAG. Protein sequence: CSADGQGKQDE. The complete CDR3 reads CSADGQGKQDEQFF.

As to this clone: The read is 3 residues too short to cover the CDR3 end, so that end is filled in from the germline J gene. The chain carries TRBV18 and TRBJ2-3; TRBD1 aligns across 8 bases. V lost 4 bases, J lost 4 bases, and 4 bases stayed unmatched. Germline CDR1 reads KGHSH; CDR2 reads LQKENI. The CDR3 has 14 residues. The sequenced CDR3 bases are TGTGCCAGCTCACGTGGACAGGGTTCAGATACG. Protein product: CASSRGQGSDT. The CDR3 in its entirety is CASSRGQGSDTQYF.

Comment on this clone: The read halts 3 residues ahead of the CDR3 end, with the missing end drawn from the germline J gene. The chain links TRBV4-1 to TRBJ2-5, with 7 bases identical to TRBD2. CDR1 is MGHRA and CDR2 is YSYEKL in the germline V gene. The V segment lost 1 base and the J segment 5 bases; nucleotides outside the gene matches: 7. The CDR3 length is 15 residues. The CDR3 protein is CASSQAGGLGETQYF. Partial CDR3 DNA: TGCGCCAGCAGCCAAGCGGGGGGACTCGGGGAGACC.

Worth noting for this clone: A junction end diverges from the germline sequence, so it may reflect a read error. The CDR3 end lies 3 residues beyond the end of the read and is filled in from the germline J gene. The chain joins TRBV4-2 to TRBJ2-7, with 12 bases identical to TRBD2. CDR1 and CDR2 from the germline V gene are LGHNA and YNFKEQ. The CDR3 has 16 residues. The CDR3 loop reads CASSQQAGTSGYEQYF. The covered CDR3 bases are TGCGCCAGCAGCCAACAAGCCGGGACTAGCGGGTACGAG.

As to this clone: The DNA ends 3 residues before the CDR3 does, and the rest of the CDR3 is filled in from the germline J gene. V gene TRBV2 combines with J gene TRBJ2-1; 8 positions match TRBD2. The length of the CDR3 is 15 residues. The germline V gene encodes CDR1 SNHLY and CDR2 FYNNEI. Trimming took 2 bases from V and 4 from J; bases not matched to a gene: 4. CDR3 DNA, as far as it was read: TGTGCCAGCAGTGAACGGTCTAGCGGGTACAATGAG. Amino acid sequence: CASSERSSGYNE. The whole CDR3 sequence reads CASSERSSGYNEQFF.

Turning to this clone: The sequence runs out 3 residues before the end of the CDR3; the remainder is reconstructed from the germline J gene. V gene TRBV20-1 combines with J gene TRBJ1-4; TRBD1 is a possible D gene (5 bases). The CDR3 runs to 14 residues. V was cut by 0 bases and J by 5 bases, with 10 bases left in between. CDR1 is DFQATT and CDR2 is SNEGSKA in the germline V gene (reference sequence). The CDR3 bases that were read are TGCAGTGCTAGAGAACAGGAGGGGAATGAAAAA. It encodes CSAREQEGNEK. The complete CDR3 sequence is CSAREQEGNEKLFF.

As concerns this clone: The read is 3 residues too short to cover the CDR3 end, so that end is filled in from the germline J gene. The V gene is TRBV28, the J gene TRBJ1-2, with a weak D call TRBD1 (5 bases). The CDR3 is made up of 13 amino acids. Trimming shortened V by 7 bases and J by 4 bases, and 13 bases separated the two germline ends. Germline V gene sequence: CDR1 MDHEN, CDR2 SYDVKM. The CDR3 sequence: CASTPGGSYGYTF. The CDR3 DNA, read in part, is TGTGCCAGCACCCCCGGGGGGAGCTATGGC.

Worth noting for this clone: Read sequence stops 3 residues before the CDR3 end, and the germline J gene provides the missing end. The J gene is TRBJ1-2, the V gene TRBV18, with 9 bases that match TRBD1. Germline loops: CDR1 KGHSH, CDR2 LQKENI. The CDR3 totals 14 residues. CDR3 amino acids: CASSPRQGGYDYTF. The part of the CDR3 DNA that was read is TGTGCCAGCTCACCTCGACAGGGGGGATACGAC.

This clone counts as medium-sized by frequency. The read terminates 3 residues before the CDR3 end, so the remaining end is supplied by the germline J gene. The chain uses TRBV20-1 and TRBJ2-3; 9 bases are a match to TRBD1. Trimming cost V 4 bases and J 1 base; bases outside gene matches: 3. Germline V lookup: CDR1 DFQATT, CDR2 SNEGSKA (reference sequence). This CDR3 comprises 14 residues. CDR3 DNA, as far as it was read: TGCAGTGCTACGGACAGGGGAGGCACAGATACG. As protein: CSATDRGGTDT. The entire CDR3 protein reads CSATDRGGTDTQYF.

For this clone: The read is 3 residues too short to cover the CDR3 end, so that end is filled in from the germline J gene. This rearrangement joins TRBV6-2 or TRBV6-3 to TRBJ1-1, with TRBD1 matching 12 bases. Germline CDR1 reads MNHEY; CDR2 reads SVGEGT. The CDR3 sequence is 16 residues long. With 5 bases clipped from V and 1 base from J, the junction kept 5 bases outside the gene matches. The CDR3 sequence is CASSRDRGLGNTEAFF. The sequenced CDR3 bases are TGTGCCAGCAGTCGGGACAGGGGGCTCGGGAACACTGAA.

For this clone: Read sequence stops 3 residues before the CDR3 end, and the germline J gene provides the missing end. The gene calls are TRBV12-3 or TRBV12-4 and TRBJ2-2, with 8 bases identical to TRBD2. V trimming: 6 bases; J trimming: 4 bases; junction bases outside the gene matches: 4. This CDR3 has 14 residues. CDR3 in amino acids: CASRGLAGTGELFF. The part of the CDR3 DNA that was read is TGTGCCAGCAGAGGACTAGCTGGCACCGGGGAG.

As for this clone: The read comes to an end 3 residues before the CDR3 does, leaving the germline J gene to fill in the end. This chain joins TRBV27 and TRBJ1-5; 9 nucleotides line up with TRBD1. With 5 bases clipped from V and 4 bases from J, the junction kept 0 bases outside the gene matches. The CDR3 is made up of 13 amino acids. CDR1 is MNHEY, CDR2 SMNVEV, per germline (reference sequence). CDR3 sequence: CASSGQGNQPQHF. Incomplete CDR3 DNA: TGTGCCAGCAGTGGACAGGGGAATCAGCCC.

As to this clone: The read gets to within 3 residues of the CDR3 end, and the germline J gene fills in the rest. Additional DNA sequences in this sample encode the identical CDR3. This chain links TRBV18 with TRBJ2-1, with TRBD1 identical over 8 bases. Trimming cost V 6 bases and J 5 bases; bases outside gene matches: 15. This CDR3 comprises 17 residues. Germline CDR1 is KGHSH and CDR2 is LQKENI. CDR3: CASSPPVRDRLNNEQFF. The part of the CDR3 DNA that was read is TGTGCCAGCTCGCCGCCGGTTCGGGACAGGCTCAACAATGAG.

About this clone: Read coverage stops 3 residues before the CDR3 terminus; the germline J gene supplies the remainder. The V call is TRBV5-5, the J call TRBJ1-2; D might be TRBD1 (5 bases). Germline V CDR1 and CDR2: SGHKS, YYEKEE (reference sequence). The CDR3 runs to 14 residues. Trimming removed 3 bases from V and 7 bases from J, with 16 bases in between. This CDR3 is CASSSYQGVSGYTF. The covered CDR3 bases are TGTGCCAGCAGCTCATACCAAGGGGTCTCTGGC.

As regards this clone: The read stops 3 residues short of the end of the CDR3; the missing end is completed from the germline J gene. V usage is TRBV20-1 and J usage is TRBJ2-1, with TRBD2 identical over 7 bases. The ends lost 2 bases at V and 1 base at J; junction bases unmatched: 8. This CDR3 comprises 16 residues. Germline CDR1 and CDR2: DFQATT and SNEGSKA (reference sequence). The CDR3 sequence: CSARSRLRGSYNEQFF. The sequenced part of the CDR3 DNA is TGCAGTGCTAGATCCCGTCTGCGGGGGTCCTACAATGAG.

With respect to this clone: The CDR3 goes on 3 residues after the read ends, and that part is filled in from the germline J gene. The rearrangement joins TRBV7-2 to TRBJ2-7; 8 bases map to TRBD1. This CDR3 comprises 15 residues. The V gene's germline CDR1 is SGHTA and CDR2 FQGNSA. The trim removed 5 bases at V and 0 bases at J, leaving 6 bases unmatched. The sequenced CDR3 bases are TGTGCCAGCAGCCTTTGGACAGGGACCTCCTACGAG. Its protein is CASSLWTGTSYE. The complete CDR3 sequence is CASSLWTGTSYEQYF.

Regarding this clone: The CDR3 extends 3 residues past the end of the read, so its final part is completed from the germline J gene. The chain couples TRBV2 to TRBJ2-4; 9 bases match TRBD1. Germline lookup yields CDR1 SNHLY and CDR2 FYNNEI. This CDR3 region has 18 residues. The CDR3 protein is CASLLRDRDLPTNYGQYF. The sequenced part of the CDR3 DNA is TGTGCCAGCCTTCTCCGGGACAGGGATTTACCTACTAACTATGGT.

With regard to this clone: The CDR3 end is not reached by the read, which stops 3 residues before it; the germline J gene fills it in. The chain carries TRBV5-1 and TRBJ2-1; 7 bases are a match to TRBD2. The germline V gene has CDR1 SGHRS and CDR2 YFSETQ. J was trimmed by 4 bases and V by 4 bases; bases with no gene match: 8. The CDR3 contains 15 residues. CDR3 bases read: TGCGCCAGCAGCGACCGGGGGGATTTTTACAATGAG. This translates into CASSDRGDFYNE. The CDR3, in full, reads CASSDRGDFYNEQFF.

For this clone: The read falls 3 residues short of the CDR3 end, and the missing part is taken from the germline J gene. The gene calls are TRBV2 and TRBJ1-1; TRBD1 might be the D (5 bases). The CDR3 has 14 amino acids. V shed 5 bases and J shed 1 base, with 11 bases lying between them. Per germline, CDR1 SNHLY and CDR2 FYNNEI. CDR3 protein: CASSREGENTEAFF. Partial CDR3 DNA: TGTGCCAGCAGTCGAGAAGGGGAGAACACTGAA.